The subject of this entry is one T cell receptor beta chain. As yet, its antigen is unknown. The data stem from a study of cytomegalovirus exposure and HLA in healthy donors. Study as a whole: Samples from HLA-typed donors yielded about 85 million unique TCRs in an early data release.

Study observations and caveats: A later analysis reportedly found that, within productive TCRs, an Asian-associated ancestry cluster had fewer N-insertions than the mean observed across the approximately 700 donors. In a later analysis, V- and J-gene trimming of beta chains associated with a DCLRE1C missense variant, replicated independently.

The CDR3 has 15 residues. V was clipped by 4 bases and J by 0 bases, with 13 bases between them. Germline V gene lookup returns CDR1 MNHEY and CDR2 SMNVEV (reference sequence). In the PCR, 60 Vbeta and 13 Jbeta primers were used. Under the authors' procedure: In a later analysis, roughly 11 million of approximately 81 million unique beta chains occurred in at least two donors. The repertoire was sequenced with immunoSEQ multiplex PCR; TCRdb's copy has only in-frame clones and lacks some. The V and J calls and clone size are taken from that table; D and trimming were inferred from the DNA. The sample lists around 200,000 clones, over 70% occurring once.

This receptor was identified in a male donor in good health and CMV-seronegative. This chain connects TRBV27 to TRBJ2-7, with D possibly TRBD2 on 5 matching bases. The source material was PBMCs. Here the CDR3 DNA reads TGTGCCAGCAGTTGGAGGAGTGGCAGCTCCTACGAGCAGTACTTC. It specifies CASSWRSGSSYEQYF.